A selection of T cell receptor beta chains follows, all from one sample in a study of blood T cells in healthy people across ages. TCRdb reprocessed the 5' RACE reads with MiXCR, giving one entry per CDR3 protein. The profile shows over 700,000 distinct CDR3 sequences, more than 20% of them singletons. The same sample was also used in a study of T cells of mothers and their children.

Sequencing was performed on blood. The receptors originated from a boy under 18 in good health. CDR3s include the opening cysteine and the closing phenylalanine or tryptophan. The D gene is left open where the match is weak. Expanded clones are given a class, and other clones once, few, many or no size at all.

abundance: once
d_gene: TRBD1
j_gene: TRBJ2-1
v_gene: TRBV29-1
CDR3aa: CSGDRGDYEQFF
CDR3nt: TGCAGCGGGGACAGGGGGGACTATGAGCAGTTCTTC

abundance: .
d_gene: TRBD1
j_gene: TRBJ2-1
v_gene: TRBV4-2
CDR3aa: CASSQESGTGGYNEQFF
CDR3nt: TGTGCCAGCAGCCAAGAGTCGGGGACAGGGGGCTACAATGAGCAGTTCTTC

abundance: many
d_gene: .
j_gene: TRBJ1-5
v_gene: TRBV12-3/TRBV12-4
CDR3aa: CASSLYSNQPQHF
CDR3nt: TGCGCCAGCAGCTTGTACAGCAATCAGCCCCAGCATTTT

abundance: .
d_gene: .
j_gene: TRBJ1-4
v_gene: TRBV7-9
CDR3aa: CASSRAGDNEKLFF
CDR3nt: TGTGCCAGCAGTCGCGCTGGGGATAATGAAAAACTGTTTTTT

abundance: .
d_gene: TRBD2
j_gene: TRBJ2-3
v_gene: TRBV4-3
CDR3aa: CASSQGPAGVTDTQYF
CDR3nt: TGCGCCAGCAGCCAAGGTCCAGCGGGGGTCACAGATACGCAGTATTTT

abundance: few
d_gene: .
j_gene: TRBJ1-5
v_gene: TRBV5-1
CDR3aa: CASTPTDSNQPQHF
CDR3nt: TGCGCCAGCACTCCGACGGATTCCAATCAGCCCCAGCATTTT

abundance: few
d_gene: .
j_gene: TRBJ2-1
v_gene: TRBV5-1
CDR3aa: CASNGRGAGGFGEQFF
CDR3nt: TGCGCCAGCAATGGCCGGGGGGCAGGGGGTTTTGGCGAGCAGTTCTTC

abundance: .
d_gene: .
j_gene: TRBJ2-7
v_gene: TRBV5-1
CDR3aa: CTSSFSWGSYEQYF
CDR3nt: TGCACCAGCAGCTTTTCCTGGGGTTCCTACGAGCAGTACTTC

abundance: .
d_gene: .
j_gene: TRBJ1-2
v_gene: TRBV6-5
CDR3aa: CASVFLPTGAMNYGYTF
CDR3nt: TGTGCCAGCGTTTTTTTGCCGACAGGAGCAATGAACTATGGCTACACCTTC

abundance: .
d_gene: .
j_gene: TRBJ2-5
v_gene: TRBV5-1
CDR3aa: CASSLDLRQSQETQYF
CDR3nt: TGCGCCAGCAGCTTGGATTTAAGACAGAGCCAAGAGACCCAGTACTTC